The 21 T cell receptor beta chains below come from one sample, sequenced in a study of cytomegalovirus exposure and HLA in healthy donors. The PCR employed 60 Vbeta primers together with 13 Jbeta primers. Data came from immunoSEQ multiplex PCR; TCRdb stores just in-frame clones and leaves some out. The table includes 120,000 to 150,000 clones, 60% to 85% detected once. Sequencing was performed on PBMCs. The receptors were sampled from a male donor in good health and CMV-seropositive.

This chain uses TRBV19 with TRBJ2-7; tentatively, D is TRBD2 (6 bases). Trimming removed 2 bases from V and 2 bases from J, with 19 bases in between. The CDR3 length is 17 residues. Germline V lookup: CDR1 LNHDA, CDR2 SQIVND (reference sequence). CDR3 bases: TGTGCCAGTAGTATATTTTTGGGTGGTAGCGGAACCTACGAGCAGTACTTC. It is translated as CASSIFLGGSGTYEQYF.

The CDR3 sequence is CASSYGMDFMGETQYF. Here the CDR3 DNA reads TGTGCCAGCAGTTACGGGATGGACTTCATGGGGGAGACCCAGTACTTC. This chain links TRBV6-5 with TRBJ2-5, with TRBD2 as a possible D gene (5 bases). With 2 bases removed from V and 5 bases from J, the gap between germline ends came to 18 bases. This CDR3 contains 16 residues. CDR1 MNHEY and CDR2 SVGAGI come from the germline V gene.

The chain employs TRBV5-4 and TRBJ2-2; possible D gene TRBD2, 6 bases. Per the germline V gene, CDR1 is SGHNT and CDR2 is YYREEE (reference sequence). The V end lost 0 bases, the J end lost 8 bases, and 11 bases lay between the germline ends. The CDR3 is 14 amino acids. The CDR3 DNA follows: TGTGCCAGCAGCTTGGATCGGGGGACTGGGGAGCTGTTTTTT. Encoded protein: CASSLDRGTGELFF.

The table lists this clone with a count of one. The chain is built from TRBV6-5 and TRBJ2-7; 7 nucleotides match TRBD1. CDR1 and CDR2 from the germline V gene are MNHEY and SVGAGI. J was trimmed by 0 bases and V by 6 bases; bases with no gene match: 5. This CDR3 comprises 14 residues. CDR3 sequence (DNA): TGTGCCAGCAGCCCAGGGGGTAGCTCCTACGAGCAGTACTTC. Its protein product is CASSPGGSSYEQYF.

This clone was recorded only once. This CDR3 reads CASSPRTAEAFF. CDR3 nucleotides: TGTGCCAGCAGCCCGAGGACAGCTGAAGCTTTCTTT. This chain links TRBV7-9 with TRBJ1-1; possibly TRBD1 for D (6 bases). The length of the CDR3 is 12 residues. CDR1 and CDR2 from the germline V gene are SEHNR and FQNEAQ (reference sequence). V lost 5 bases and J 6 bases, leaving 10 bases between the germline ends. The variable domain in full, with the rest retrieved from reference TRBV7-9 and TRBJ1-1, is DTGVSQNPRHKITKRGQNVTFRCDPISEHNRLYWYRQTLGQGPEFLTYFQNEAQLEKSRLLSDRFSAERPKGSFSTLEIQRTEQGDSAMYLCASSPRTAEAFFGQGTRLTVV.

The chain has TRBV19 and TRBJ2-7; D possibly corresponds to TRBD2 (5 bases). Trimming took 1 base from V and 2 from J, leaving 12 bases between them. Germline CDR1 reads LNHDA; CDR2 reads SQIVND (reference sequence). CDR3 length equals 15 residues. Written as DNA, the CDR3 is TGTGCCAGTAGTATAGGCTCGGGGTTTCCCTACGAGCAGTACTTC. Residues: CASSIGSGFPYEQYF.

The rearrangement links TRBV7-3 to TRBJ1-6; D uncertain. This CDR3 is built from 13 residues. V lost 2 bases and J 9 bases, leaving 8 bases between the germline ends. Germline CDR1 reads SGHTA; CDR2 reads FQGTGA. The CDR3, as DNA: TGTGCCAGCAGCTTATTGGGGAGTTCACCCCTCCACTTT. Its protein is CASSLLGSSPLHF.

On this clone: A read error may account for a junction end that differs from germline. The rearrangement uses TRBV7-9 and TRBJ2-2; no clear D gene. This CDR3 contains 12 residues. The germline V gene has CDR1 SEHNR and CDR2 FQNEAQ (reference sequence). CDR3: CSSSFPFGELFF. The CDR3, as DNA: TGTTCCAGCAGCTTTCCCTTCGGGGAGCTGTTTTTT.

CDR3 amino acids: CAINGQSNTEAFF. The CDR3 DNA reads as TGTGCCATCAATGGTCAGTCGAACACTGAAGCTTTCTTT. V usage is TRBV10-3 and J usage is TRBJ1-1; no clear D. Germline loops: CDR1 ENHRY, CDR2 SYGVKD. The CDR3 has 13 amino acids. Trimming removed 7 bases from V and 1 base from J, with 10 bases in between.

This chain connects TRBV7-9 to TRBJ2-5, with 7 bases aligning to TRBD2. Germline-derived CDR1 and CDR2 are SEHNR and FQNEAQ (reference sequence). The CDR3 loop spans 18 amino acids. The V segment lost 3 bases and the J segment 1 base; nucleotides outside the gene matches: 14. This CDR3 reads CASSFPWGAGDPQETQYF. The DNA of the CDR3 is TGTGCCAGCAGCTTCCCCTGGGGTGCGGGGGATCCCCAAGAGACCCAGTACTTC.

A few counts support this clone. The chain combines TRBV9 with TRBJ2-7; D remains unclear. V lost 0 bases to trimming and J lost 0 bases, with 7 bases between them. This CDR3 is built from 14 residues. Germline assignment: CDR1 SGDLS and CDR2 YYNGEE. In nucleotides, the CDR3 is TGTGCCAGCAGCGTAGGCCCACTCTCCTACGAGCAGTACTTC. It codes for CASSVGPLSYEQYF.

The V call is TRBV5-6, the J call TRBJ2-2, with 9 bases identical to TRBD2. V was clipped by 0 bases and J by 5 bases; unmatched bases: 2. The CDR3 runs 15 residues. Germline CDR1 reads SGHDT; CDR2 reads YYEEEE. Written as DNA, the CDR3 is TGTGCCAGCAGCTTGGAGCTAGCGGGAACCGGGGAGCTGTTTTTT. Its protein product is CASSLELAGTGELFF.

V usage is TRBV18 and J usage is TRBJ2-2; TRBD1 agrees at 7 bases. The CDR3 contains 16 residues. CDR1 is KGHSH, CDR2 LQKENI, per germline. V lost 4 bases, J lost 3 bases, and 8 bases stayed unmatched. CDR3 amino acids: CASSRSGDSYTGELFF. CDR3 DNA: TGTGCCAGCTCACGAAGTGGGGACAGTTACACCGGGGAGCTGTTTTTT.

This clone was seen a single time. Here the CDR3 DNA reads TGTGCCAGCAGCCGCCGGACAGGGGACTATGGCTACACCTTC. Its translation is CASSRRTGDYGYTF. The chain links TRBV14 to TRBJ1-2; TRBD1 aligns across 9 bases. This CDR3 is 14 amino acids long. Germline assignment: CDR1 SGHDN and CDR2 FVKESK. V dropped 4 bases and J dropped 3; count of bases not matched to a gene: 3.

The V gene is TRBV27, the J gene TRBJ1-2, with D perhaps matching TRBD1 (5 bases). From germline, CDR1 is MNHEY and CDR2 SMNVEV (reference sequence). Trimming took 5 bases from V and 8 from J, leaving 12 bases between them. The CDR3 covers 12 residues. CDR3 in amino acids: CASSAIGHGYTF. CDR3 coding DNA: TGTGCCAGCAGTGCGATTGGACACGGCTACACCTTC.

Here the CDR3 DNA reads TGTGCCAGCAGCACGCATCCTTCTCTAATCGCGCAGTATTTT. Its translation is CASSTHPSLIAQYF. The V gene is TRBV7-3, the J gene TRBJ2-3; D is uncertain. The ends were cut back, 5 bases at V and 10 bases at J, with 19 bases in the middle. Germline V CDR1 and CDR2: SGHTA, FQGTGA. The CDR3 consists of 14 residues.

The CDR3 region is CASRGGLAGPNEQFF. The CDR3 DNA reads TGCGCCAGCAGGGGGGGACTAGCGGGGCCCAATGAGCAGTTCTTC. The V gene is TRBV10-1, the J gene TRBJ2-1, with TRBD2 identical over 13 bases. The germline V gene has CDR1 WNHNN and CDR2 SYGVQD (reference sequence). The CDR3 length is 15 residues. Trimming at V came to 6 bases and at J to 6 bases, leaving 5 bases not matched to a gene.

The rearrangement uses TRBV14 and TRBJ2-2, with 8 bases lining up with TRBD1. CDR3 length: 15 amino acids. Trimming took 2 bases from V and 3 from J; bases not matched to a gene: 2. CDR1 is SGHDN, CDR2 FVKESK, per germline. CDR3 loop: CASSQWTGYTGELFF. The CDR3 DNA reads as TGTGCCAGCAGCCAATGGACAGGGTACACCGGGGAGCTGTTTTTT.

The V call is TRBV9, the J call TRBJ2-7; 8 positions match TRBD1. The CDR3 contains 15 residues. V lost 0 bases and J lost 5; bases outside the gene matches: 7. CDR1 is SGDLS and CDR2 is YYNGEE in the germline V gene. CDR3 sequence reads: CASSVGGQGANEQYF. The CDR3 DNA sequence: TGTGCCAGCAGCGTAGGAGGACAGGGCGCTAACGAGCAGTACTTC.

The rearrangement links TRBV5-6 to TRBJ2-1; 10 nucleotides line up with TRBD1. V lost 2 bases to trimming and J lost 9 bases; unmatched junction nucleotides: 5. The CDR3 has 14 residues. The V gene's germline CDR1 is SGHDT and CDR2 YYEEEE. The CDR3 loop is CASSFGQGVFEQFF. DNA for the CDR3: TGTGCCAGCAGCTTCGGACAGGGGGTATTTGAGCAGTTCTTC.

The rearrangement joins TRBV6-5 to TRBJ1-5, with D possibly being TRBD1 (6 bases). The CDR3 runs to 13 residues. Trimming stripped 6 bases from V and 6 bases from J, with 12 bases between. The germline CDR1 and CDR2 sequences are MNHEY and SVGAGI. Here the CDR3 DNA reads TGTGCCAGCAGACGCGACAGGTTTCAGCCCCAGCATTTT. Protein product: CASRRDRFQPQHF.